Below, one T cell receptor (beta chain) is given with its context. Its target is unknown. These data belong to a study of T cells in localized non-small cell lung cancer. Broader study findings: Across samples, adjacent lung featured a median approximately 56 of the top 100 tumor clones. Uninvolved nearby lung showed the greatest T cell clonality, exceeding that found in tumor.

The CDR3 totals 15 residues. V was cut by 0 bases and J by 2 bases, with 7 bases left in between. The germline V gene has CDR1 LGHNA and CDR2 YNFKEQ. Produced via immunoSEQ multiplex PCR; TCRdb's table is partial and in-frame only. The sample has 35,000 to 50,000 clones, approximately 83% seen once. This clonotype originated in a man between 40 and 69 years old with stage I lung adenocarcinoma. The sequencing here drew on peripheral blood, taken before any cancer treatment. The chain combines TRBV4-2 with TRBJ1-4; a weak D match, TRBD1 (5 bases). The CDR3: CASSQDKGTNEKLFF. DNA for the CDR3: TGTGCCAGCAGCCAAGATAAGGGGACTAATGAAAAACTGTTTTTT.